A selection of T cell receptor beta chains follows, all from one sample in a study of T-cell reconstitution after alpha-beta-depleted transplantation in children. TCRdb re-called the PCR reads with MiXCR, one entry per CDR3 protein. Of about 200,000 distinct CDR3 sequences listed, 6.3% are singletons. Here the sequenced sample was PBMCs, taken before TCRalphabeta/CD19-depleted stem cell transplant. These receptor sequences come from a girl under three years old with combined immunodeficiency, due to receive a stem cell transplant. Both conserved end residues are part of each CDR3. Fields, in order: clone size, V gene, D gene, J gene, CDR3 DNA, CDR3 protein. The D gene is left open where the match is weak. Rows may omit the clone size; those that give it use once, few, many or a size class.

many	TRBV20-1	-	TRBJ1-4	TGCAGTGCTAGCCCGAATCCAACTAATGAAAAACTGTTTTTT	CSASPNPTNEKLFF
-	TRBV7-2	TRBD2	TRBJ2-5	TGTGCCAGCAGCTTATGGATTAGCGGGGGGGCCCAAGAGACCCAGTACTTC	CASSLWISGGAQETQYF
few	TRBV7-9	-	TRBJ2-1	TGTGCCAGCAGCCCGGGACCGGTTGGGGATGAGCAGTTCTTC	CASSPGPVGDEQFF
many	TRBV20-1	TRBD1	TRBJ2-7	TGCAGTGCCTTGGGACAGGAGAACTCCTACGAGCAGTACTTC	CSALGQENSYEQYF
many	TRBV24-1	TRBD2	TRBJ2-2	TGTGCCACCAGTTTCGGGGGGGCGAACACCGGGGAGCTGTTTTTT	CATSFGGANTGELFF
many	TRBV9	TRBD2	TRBJ2-1	TGTGCCAGCAGCGTAGCTCCTTACATGGGACTAGCCGACAATGAGCAGTTCTTC	CASSVAPYMGLADNEQFF
many	TRBV5-1	TRBD1	TRBJ2-3	TGCGCCAGCAGCCCCCAGGGGGAAAAGGGGTTAGATACGCAGTATTTT	CASSPQGEKGLDTQYF
many	TRBV7-2	-	TRBJ1-1	TGTGCCAGCACCTTATCGTGGACAGCGAATGAAGCTTTCTTT	CASTLSWTANEAFF
-	TRBV7-3	TRBD2	TRBJ2-3	TGTGCCAGCTCCCGGGTGGTAGCGGGAGATACGCAGTATTTT	CASSRVVAGDTQYF
many	TRBV20-1	-	TRBJ2-6	TGCAGTGCTAGAGATGAGCTAGTTGGGGCCAACGTCCTGACTTTC	CSARDELVGANVLTF
many	TRBV4-3	-	TRBJ1-2	TGCGCCAGCAGCCAAGCAGTACAGGGTGGAGGCTACACCTTC	CASSQAVQGGGYTF
many	TRBV6-2/TRBV6-3	-	TRBJ1-2	TGTGCCAGCAGTTACTCGCGAGAGAATTATAACTATGGCTACACCTTC	CASSYSRENYNYGYTF
few	TRBV13	TRBD1	TRBJ2-7	TGTGCCAGCAGCTCCTCAACATGGACAGGCTTCTCCTACGAGCAGTACTTC	CASSSSTWTGFSYEQYF
-	TRBV20-1	-	TRBJ1-5	TGCAGTGCTAGAGATCGGGACGACATGCACAATCAGCCCCAGCATTTT	CSARDRDDMHNQPQHF
many	TRBV12-3/TRBV12-4	TRBD1	TRBJ2-7	TGTGCCAGCAGTATACACAGGGGGCTATCCTACGAGCAGTACTTC	CASSIHRGLSYEQYF
many	TRBV7-3	-	TRBJ1-1	TGTGCCAGCAGCCGACGGGAGAACACTGAAGCTTTCTTT	CASSRRENTEAFF
many	TRBV7-2	-	TRBJ1-1	TGTGCCAGCAGCTTAGAGGGGGGTAGGAGGACTGAAGCTTTCTTT	CASSLEGGRRTEAFF